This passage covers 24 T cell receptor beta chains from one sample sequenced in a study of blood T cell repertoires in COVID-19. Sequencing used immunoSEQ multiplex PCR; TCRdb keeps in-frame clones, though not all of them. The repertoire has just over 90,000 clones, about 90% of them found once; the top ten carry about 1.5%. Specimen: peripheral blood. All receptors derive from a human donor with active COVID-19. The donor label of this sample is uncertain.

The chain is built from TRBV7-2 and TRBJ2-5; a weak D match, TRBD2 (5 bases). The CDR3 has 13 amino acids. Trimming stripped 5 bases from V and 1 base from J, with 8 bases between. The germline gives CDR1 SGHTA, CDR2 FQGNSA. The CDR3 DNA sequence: TGTGCCAGCAGCCCCGGACTCCAAGAGACCCAGTACTTC. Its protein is CASSPGLQETQYF.

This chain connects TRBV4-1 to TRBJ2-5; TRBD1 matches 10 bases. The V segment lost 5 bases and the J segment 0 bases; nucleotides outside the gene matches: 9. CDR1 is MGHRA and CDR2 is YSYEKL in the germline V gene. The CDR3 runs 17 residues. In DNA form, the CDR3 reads TGCGCCAGCAGCTCAGGGACAGGGGCGAGGTACCAAGAGACCCAGTACTTC. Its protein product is CASSSGTGARYQETQYF.

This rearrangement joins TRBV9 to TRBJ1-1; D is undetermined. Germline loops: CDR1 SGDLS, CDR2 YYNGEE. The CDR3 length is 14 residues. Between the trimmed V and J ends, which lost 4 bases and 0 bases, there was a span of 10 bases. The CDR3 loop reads CASSPGRVNTEAFF. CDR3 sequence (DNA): TGTGCCAGCAGCCCCGGGAGGGTGAACACTGAAGCTTTCTTT.

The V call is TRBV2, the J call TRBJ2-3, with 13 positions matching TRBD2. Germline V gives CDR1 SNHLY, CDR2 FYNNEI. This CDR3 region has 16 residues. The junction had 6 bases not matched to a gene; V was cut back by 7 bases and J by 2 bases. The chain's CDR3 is CASTRGLAGTTDTQYF. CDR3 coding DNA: TGTGCCAGCACAAGGGGACTAGCGGGGACCACAGATACGCAGTATTTT.

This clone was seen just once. The CDR3 DNA reads TGCGCCAGCAGCCAAGATCTTGGCCTTTATAGCAATCAGCCCCAGCATTTT. Protein sequence: CASSQDLGLYSNQPQHF. The rearrangement joins TRBV4-1 to TRBJ1-5; D gene uncertain. The CDR3 sequence is 17 residues long. V lost 0 bases and J 0 bases, leaving 12 bases between the germline ends. Germline loops: CDR1 MGHRA, CDR2 YSYEKL.

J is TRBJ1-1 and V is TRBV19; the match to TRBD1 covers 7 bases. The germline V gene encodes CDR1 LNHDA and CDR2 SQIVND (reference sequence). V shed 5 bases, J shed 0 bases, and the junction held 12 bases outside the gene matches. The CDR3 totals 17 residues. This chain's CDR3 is CASSLPGTADMNTEAFF. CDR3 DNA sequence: TGTGCCAGTAGTCTGCCCGGGACAGCAGACATGAACACTGAAGCTTTCTTT.

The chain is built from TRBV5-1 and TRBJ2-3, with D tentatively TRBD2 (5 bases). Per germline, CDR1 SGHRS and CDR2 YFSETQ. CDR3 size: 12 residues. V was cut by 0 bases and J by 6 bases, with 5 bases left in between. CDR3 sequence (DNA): TGCGCCAGCAGCTTGGGAGGGGATACGCAGTATTTT. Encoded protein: CASSLGGDTQYF. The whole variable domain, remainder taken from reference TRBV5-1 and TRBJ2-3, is KAGVTQTPRYLIKTRGQQVTLSCSPISGHRSVSWYQQTPGQGLQFLFEYFSETQRNKGNFPGRFSGRQFSNSRSEMNVSTLELGDSALYLCASSLGGDTQYFGPGTRLTVL.

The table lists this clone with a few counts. The CDR3 reads CSASLTGEQYF. The CDR3 DNA follows: TGCAGTGCTAGTCTGACGGGCGAGCAGTACTTC. The chain links TRBV20-1 to TRBJ2-7; D not certain. The CDR3 spans 11 residues. V was pared by 3 bases and J by 6 bases, with 9 bases between. Germline V gives CDR1 DFQATT, CDR2 SNEGSKA (reference sequence).

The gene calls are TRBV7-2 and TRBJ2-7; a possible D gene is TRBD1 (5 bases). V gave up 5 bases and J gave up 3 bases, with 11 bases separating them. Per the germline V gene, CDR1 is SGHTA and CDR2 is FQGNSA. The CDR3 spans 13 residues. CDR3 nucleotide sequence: TGTGCCAGCAGCCCCTGGGGCAGCTACGAGCAGTACTTC. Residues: CASSPWGSYEQYF.

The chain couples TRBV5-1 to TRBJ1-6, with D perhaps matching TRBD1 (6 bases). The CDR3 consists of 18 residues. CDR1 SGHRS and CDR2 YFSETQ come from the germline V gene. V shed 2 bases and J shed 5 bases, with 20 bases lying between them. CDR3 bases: TGCGCCAGCAGCTTAACTCAACAGGGAGGGGCAAATAATTCACCCCTCCACTTT. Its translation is CASSLTQQGGANNSPLHF.

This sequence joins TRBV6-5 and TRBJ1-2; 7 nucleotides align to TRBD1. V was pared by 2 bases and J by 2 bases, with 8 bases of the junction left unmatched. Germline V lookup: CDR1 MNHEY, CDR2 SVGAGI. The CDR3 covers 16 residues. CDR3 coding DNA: TGTGCCAGCAGTTACGAGGGGGCAGGGGCAAACTATGGCTACACCTTC. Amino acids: CASSYEGAGANYGYTF.

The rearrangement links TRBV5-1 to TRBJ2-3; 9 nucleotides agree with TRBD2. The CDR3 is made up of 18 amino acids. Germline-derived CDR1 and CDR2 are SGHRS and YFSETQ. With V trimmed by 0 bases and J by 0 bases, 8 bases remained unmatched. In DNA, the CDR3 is TGCGCCAGCAGCTTGGAACCAGCCACTAGCGGGAGCACAGATACGCAGTATTTT. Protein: CASSLEPATSGSTDTQYF.

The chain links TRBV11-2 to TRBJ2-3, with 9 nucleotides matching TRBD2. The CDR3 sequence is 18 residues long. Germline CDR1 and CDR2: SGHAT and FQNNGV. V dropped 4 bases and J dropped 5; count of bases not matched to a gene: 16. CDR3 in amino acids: CASSYAGPRAGGIDTQYF. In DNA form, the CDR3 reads TGTGCCAGCAGCTACGCCGGGCCCCGAGCGGGGGGAATAGATACGCAGTATTTT.

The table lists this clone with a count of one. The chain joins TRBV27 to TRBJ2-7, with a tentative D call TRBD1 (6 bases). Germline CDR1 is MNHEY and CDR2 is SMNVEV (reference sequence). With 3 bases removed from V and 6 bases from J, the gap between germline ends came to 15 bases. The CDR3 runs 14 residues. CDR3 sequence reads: CASSLGQPPAEQYF. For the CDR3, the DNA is TGTGCCAGCAGTTTGGGACAACCACCGGCCGAGCAGTACTTC.

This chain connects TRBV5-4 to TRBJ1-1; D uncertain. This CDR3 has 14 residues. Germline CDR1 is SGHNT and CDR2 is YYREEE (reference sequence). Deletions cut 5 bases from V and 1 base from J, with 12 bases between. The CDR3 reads CASSGRAANTEAFF. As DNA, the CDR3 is TGTGCCAGCAGTGGGAGGGCAGCGAACACTGAAGCTTTCTTT.

As DNA, the CDR3 is TGTGCCAGCAGCGGCGGGGGGCGGAACACCGGGGAGCTGTTTTTT. Its protein product is CASSGGGRNTGELFF. V gene TRBV7-9 combines with J gene TRBJ2-2, with TRBD2 matching over 8 bases. The CDR3 covers 15 residues. Germline V lookup: CDR1 SEHNR, CDR2 FQNEAQ (reference sequence). Germline trimming cut 5 bases from V and 1 base from J; bases unmatched to any gene: 3.

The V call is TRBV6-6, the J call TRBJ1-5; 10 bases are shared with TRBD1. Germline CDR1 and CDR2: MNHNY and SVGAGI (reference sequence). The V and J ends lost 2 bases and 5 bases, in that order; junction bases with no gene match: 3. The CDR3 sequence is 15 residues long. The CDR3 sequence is CASSYRGTGDQPQHF. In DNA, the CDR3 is TGTGCCAGCAGTTACCGTGGGACAGGGGATCAGCCCCAGCATTTT.

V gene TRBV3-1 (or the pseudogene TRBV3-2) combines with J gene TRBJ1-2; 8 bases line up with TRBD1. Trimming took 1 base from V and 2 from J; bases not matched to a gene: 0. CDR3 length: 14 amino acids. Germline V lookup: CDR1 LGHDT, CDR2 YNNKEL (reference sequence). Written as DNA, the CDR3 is TGTGCCAGCAGCCAAGGACAGGGGAACTATGGCTACACCTTC. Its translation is CASSQGQGNYGYTF.

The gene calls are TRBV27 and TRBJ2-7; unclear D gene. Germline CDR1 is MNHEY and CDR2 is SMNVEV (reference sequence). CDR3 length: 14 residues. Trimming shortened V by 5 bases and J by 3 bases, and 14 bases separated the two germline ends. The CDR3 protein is CASSTSGSLYEQYF. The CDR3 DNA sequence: TGTGCCAGCAGTACCTCAGGTTCCCTCTACGAGCAGTACTTC.

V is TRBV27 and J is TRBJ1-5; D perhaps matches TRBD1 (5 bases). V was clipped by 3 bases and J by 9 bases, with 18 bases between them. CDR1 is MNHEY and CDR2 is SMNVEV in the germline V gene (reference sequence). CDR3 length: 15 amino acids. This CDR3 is CASSLDTRGRPPQHF. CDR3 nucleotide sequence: TGTGCCAGCAGTTTGGACACGCGGGGCCGTCCGCCCCAGCATTTT.

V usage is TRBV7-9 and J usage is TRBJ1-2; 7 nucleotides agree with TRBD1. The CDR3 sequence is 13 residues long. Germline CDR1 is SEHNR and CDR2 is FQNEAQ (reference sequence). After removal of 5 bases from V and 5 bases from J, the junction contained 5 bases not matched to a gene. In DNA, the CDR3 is TGTGCCAGCAGCCTGGAGACAGGGTATGGCTACACCTTC. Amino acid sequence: CASSLETGYGYTF.

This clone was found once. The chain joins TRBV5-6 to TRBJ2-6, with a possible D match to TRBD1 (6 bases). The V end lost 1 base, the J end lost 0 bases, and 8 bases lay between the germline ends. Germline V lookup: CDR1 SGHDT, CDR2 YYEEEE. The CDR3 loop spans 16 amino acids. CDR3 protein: CASSLYRASGANVLTF. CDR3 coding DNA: TGTGCCAGCAGCTTGTACAGGGCCTCTGGGGCCAACGTCCTGACTTTC.

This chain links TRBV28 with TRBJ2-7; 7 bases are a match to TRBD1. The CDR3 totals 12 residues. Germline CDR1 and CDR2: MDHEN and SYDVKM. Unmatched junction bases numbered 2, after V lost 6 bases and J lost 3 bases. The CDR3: CASRGTVYEQYF. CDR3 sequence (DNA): TGTGCCAGCAGAGGGACAGTCTACGAGCAGTACTTC.

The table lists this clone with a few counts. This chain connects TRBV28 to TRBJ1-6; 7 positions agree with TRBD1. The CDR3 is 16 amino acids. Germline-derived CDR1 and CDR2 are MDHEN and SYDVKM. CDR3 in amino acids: CVINRGLIPYNSPLHF. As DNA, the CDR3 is TGTGTGATTAACAGGGGATTAATCCCCTATAATTCACCCCTCCACTTT. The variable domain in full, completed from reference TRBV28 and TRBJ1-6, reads DVKVTQSSRYLVKRTGEKVFLECVQDMDHENMFWYRQDPGLGLRLIYFSYDVKMKEKGDIPEGYSVSREKKERFSLILESASTNQTSMYLCVINRGLIPYNSPLHFGNGTRLTVT.